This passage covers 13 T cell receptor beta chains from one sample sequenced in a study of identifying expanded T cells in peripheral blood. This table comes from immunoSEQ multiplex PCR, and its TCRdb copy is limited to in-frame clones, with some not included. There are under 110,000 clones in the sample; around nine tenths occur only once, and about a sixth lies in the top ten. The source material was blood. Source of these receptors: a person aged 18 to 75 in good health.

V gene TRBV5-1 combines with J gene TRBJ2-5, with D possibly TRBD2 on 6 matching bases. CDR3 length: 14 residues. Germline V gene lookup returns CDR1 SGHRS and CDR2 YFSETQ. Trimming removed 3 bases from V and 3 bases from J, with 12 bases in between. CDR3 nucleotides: TGCGCCAGCAGCTGGGGAGGCAGGGAAGAGACCCAGTACTTC. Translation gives CASSWGGREETQYF.

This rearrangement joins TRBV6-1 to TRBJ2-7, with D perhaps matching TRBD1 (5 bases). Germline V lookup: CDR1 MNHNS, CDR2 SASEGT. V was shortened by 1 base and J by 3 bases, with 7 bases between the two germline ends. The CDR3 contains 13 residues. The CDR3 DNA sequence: TGTGCCAGCAGTGAAGGACAGCGCTACGAGCAGTACTTC. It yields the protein CASSEGQRYEQYF.

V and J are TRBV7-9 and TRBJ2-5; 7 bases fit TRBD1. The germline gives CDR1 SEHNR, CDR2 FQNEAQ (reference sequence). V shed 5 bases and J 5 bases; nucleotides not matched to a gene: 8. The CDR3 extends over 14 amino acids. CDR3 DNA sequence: TGTGCCAGCAGCCCGGGACAGTCCCCTGAGACCCAGTACTTC. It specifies CASSPGQSPETQYF.

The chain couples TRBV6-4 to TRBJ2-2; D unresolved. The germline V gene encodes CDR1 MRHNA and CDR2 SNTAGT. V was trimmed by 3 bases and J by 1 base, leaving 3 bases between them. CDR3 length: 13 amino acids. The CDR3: CASSDLNTGELFF. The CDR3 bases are TGTGCCAGCAGTGATCTGAACACCGGGGAGCTGTTTTTT.

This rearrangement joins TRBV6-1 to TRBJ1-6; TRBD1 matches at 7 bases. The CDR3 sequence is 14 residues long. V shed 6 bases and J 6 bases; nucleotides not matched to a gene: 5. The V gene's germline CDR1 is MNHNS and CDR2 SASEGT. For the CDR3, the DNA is TGTGCCAGCAGCTTCGACAGGGTTAATTCACCCCTCCACTTT. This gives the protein CASSFDRVNSPLHF.

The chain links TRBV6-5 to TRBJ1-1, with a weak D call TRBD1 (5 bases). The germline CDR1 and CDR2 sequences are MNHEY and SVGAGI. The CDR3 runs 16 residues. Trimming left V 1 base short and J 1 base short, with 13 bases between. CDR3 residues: CASSYWGGGRNTEAFF. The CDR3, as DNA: TGTGCCAGCAGTTACTGGGGGGGTGGGAGGAACACTGAAGCTTTCTTT.

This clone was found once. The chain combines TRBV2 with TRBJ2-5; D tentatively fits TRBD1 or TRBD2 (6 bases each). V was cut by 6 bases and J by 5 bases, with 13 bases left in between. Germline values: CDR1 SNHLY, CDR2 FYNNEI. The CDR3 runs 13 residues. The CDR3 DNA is TGTGCCAGCAGCTACCCGGGGGCCGAGACCCAGTACTTC. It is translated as CASSYPGAETQYF.

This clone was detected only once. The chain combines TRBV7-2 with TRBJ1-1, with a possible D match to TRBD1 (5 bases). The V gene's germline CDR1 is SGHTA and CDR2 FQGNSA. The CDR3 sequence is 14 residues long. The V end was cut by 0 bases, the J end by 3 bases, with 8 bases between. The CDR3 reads CASSLAGQYTEAFF. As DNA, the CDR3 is TGTGCCAGCAGCTTAGCGGGGCAGTACACTGAAGCTTTCTTT.

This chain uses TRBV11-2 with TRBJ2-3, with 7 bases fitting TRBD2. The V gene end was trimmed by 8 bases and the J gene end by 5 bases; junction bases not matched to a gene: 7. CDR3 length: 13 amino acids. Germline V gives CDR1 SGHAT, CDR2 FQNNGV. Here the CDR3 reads CASDFPGGDTQYF. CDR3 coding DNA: TGTGCCAGCGACTTCCCGGGGGGAGATACGCAGTATTTT.

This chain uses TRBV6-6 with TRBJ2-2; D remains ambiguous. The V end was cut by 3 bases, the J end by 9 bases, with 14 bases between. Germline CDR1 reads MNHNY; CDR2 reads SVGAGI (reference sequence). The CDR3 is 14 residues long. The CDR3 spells CASSYNKRLWELFF. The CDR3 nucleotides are TGTGCCAGCAGTTATAATAAACGTTTGTGGGAGCTGTTTTTT.

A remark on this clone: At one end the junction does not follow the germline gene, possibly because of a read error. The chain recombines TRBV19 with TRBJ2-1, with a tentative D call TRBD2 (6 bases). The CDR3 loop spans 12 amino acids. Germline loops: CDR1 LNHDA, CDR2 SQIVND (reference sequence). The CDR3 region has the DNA TGTGCCAGTAGTGGGACCACCGGGGGTTATCTCTTC. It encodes CASSGTTGGYLF.

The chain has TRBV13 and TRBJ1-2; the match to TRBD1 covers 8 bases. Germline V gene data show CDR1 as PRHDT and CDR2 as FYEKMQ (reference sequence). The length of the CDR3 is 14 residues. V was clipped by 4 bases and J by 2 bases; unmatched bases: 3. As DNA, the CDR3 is TGTGCCAGCAGCTCGGGACAGGTCAACTATGGCTACACCTTC. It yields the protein CASSSGQVNYGYTF. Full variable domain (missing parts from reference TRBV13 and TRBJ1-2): AAGVIQSPRHLIKEKRETATLKCYPIPRHDTVYWYQQGPGQDPQFLISFYEKMQSDKGSIPDRFSAQQFSDYHSELNMSSLELGDSALYFCASSSGQVNYGYTFGSGTRLTVV.

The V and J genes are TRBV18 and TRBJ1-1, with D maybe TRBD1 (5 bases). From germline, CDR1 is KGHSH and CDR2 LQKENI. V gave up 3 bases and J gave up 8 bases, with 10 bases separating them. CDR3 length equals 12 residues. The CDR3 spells CASSPGTAEAFF. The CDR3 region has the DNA TGTGCCAGCTCACCCGGGACGGCAGAAGCTTTCTTT.